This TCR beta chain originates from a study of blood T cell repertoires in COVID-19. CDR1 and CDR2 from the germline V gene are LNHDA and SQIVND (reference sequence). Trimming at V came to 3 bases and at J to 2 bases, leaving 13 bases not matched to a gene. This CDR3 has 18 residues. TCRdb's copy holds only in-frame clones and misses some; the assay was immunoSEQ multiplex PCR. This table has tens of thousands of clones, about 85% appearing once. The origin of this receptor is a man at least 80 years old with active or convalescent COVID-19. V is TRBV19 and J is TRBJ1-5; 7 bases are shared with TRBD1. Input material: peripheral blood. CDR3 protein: CASSINKPTGMGNQPQHF. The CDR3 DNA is TGTGCCAGTAGTATTAATAAGCCGACAGGGATGGGCAATCAGCCCCAGCATTTT. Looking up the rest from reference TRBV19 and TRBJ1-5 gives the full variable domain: DGGITQSPKYLFRKEGQNVTLSCEQNLNHDAMYWYRQDPGQGLRLIYYSQIVNDFQKGDIAEGYSVSREKKESFPLTVTSAQKNPTAFYLCASSINKPTGMGNQPQHFGDGTRLSIL.